This record concerns one T cell receptor (beta chain) sequence. Its matching antigen is unknown. TCRdb's table, derived via immunoSEQ multiplex PCR, lists solely in-frame clones and lacks some. This sample has approximately 150,000 clones, with roughly 87% found just once. This sample was taken from a study of T cell responses to AZD1222 COVID-19 vaccine. The study, taken as a whole, reports: Repertoires were collected only later (after the peak T cell response had occurred).

CDR1 and CDR2 (germline): LNHDA, SQIVND (reference sequence). The V end lost 5 bases, the J end lost 6 bases, and 16 bases lay between the germline ends. The CDR3 runs 15 residues. The sequencing used peripheral blood, collected 28 days after the second AZD1222 dose. This chain joins TRBV19 and TRBJ1-4; the D gene is possibly TRBD1 (5 bases). The origin of this receptor is an adult who received the AZD1222 COVID-19 vaccine. The CDR3 nucleotides are TGTGCCAGTAGTCACAGGAACCTTGGCGATGAAAAACTGTTTTTT. It translates to CASSHRNLGDEKLFF.